This TCR beta chain was captured in a study of blood T cell repertoires in COVID-19. CDR1 and CDR2 from the germline V gene are MNHEY and SVGEGT. V lost 5 bases, J lost 5 bases, and 11 bases stayed unmatched. The CDR3 is 15 amino acids. Measured with immunoSEQ multiplex PCR; TCRdb has only the in-frame clones, and not every one. The sample lists approximately 230,000 clones; roughly 88% were seen once. Cohorts were determined from participant-reported clinical history. Material: PBMCs or T cells enriched from blood (not recorded which). The chain uses TRBV6-2 or TRBV6-3 and TRBJ2-7; 8 bases line up with TRBD2. The TCR comes from a woman aged 45 to 65 with acute COVID-19. DNA of the CDR3: TGTGCCAGCAGTAAAATGCCGGGACTAGTGGACGAGCAGTACTTC. The encoded protein is CASSKMPGLVDEQYF.